This T cell receptor (beta chain) was obtained from a study of blood T cell repertoires in COVID-19. Per the authors' pipeline: Reference gene primer amplification gave nucleated cell count estimates. Produced via immunoSEQ multiplex PCR; TCRdb's table is partial and in-frame only. The V and J calls and clone size are taken from that table; D and trimming were inferred from the DNA. The sample has under 300,000 clones, about four fifths seen once. The CDR3 extends over 16 amino acids. V was clipped by 5 bases and J by 0 bases, with 14 bases between them. Germline V gives CDR1 LNHNV, CDR2 YYDKDF (reference sequence).

The sample consisted of peripheral blood. The chain recombines TRBV15 with TRBJ1-5, with a weak D call TRBD1 (5 bases). This clonotype originated in a woman aged 18-30 years with acute or convalescent COVID-19. The CDR3 spells CATSSGGAASNQPQHF. The CDR3 coding sequence is TGTGCCACCAGCTCGGGAGGGGCAGCTAGCAATCAGCCCCAGCATTTT.